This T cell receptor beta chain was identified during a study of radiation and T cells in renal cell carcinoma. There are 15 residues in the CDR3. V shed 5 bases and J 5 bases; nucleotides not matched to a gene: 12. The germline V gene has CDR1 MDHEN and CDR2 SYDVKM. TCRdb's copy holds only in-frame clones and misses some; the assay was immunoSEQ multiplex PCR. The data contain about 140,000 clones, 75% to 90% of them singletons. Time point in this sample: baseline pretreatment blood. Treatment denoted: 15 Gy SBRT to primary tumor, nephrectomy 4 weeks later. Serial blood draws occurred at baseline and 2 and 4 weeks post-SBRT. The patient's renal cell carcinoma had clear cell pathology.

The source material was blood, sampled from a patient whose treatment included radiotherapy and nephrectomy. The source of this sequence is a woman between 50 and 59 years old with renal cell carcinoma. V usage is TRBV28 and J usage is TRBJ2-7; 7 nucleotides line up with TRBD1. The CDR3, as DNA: TGTGCCAGCAGTGCGTACCGACAGGGCAGGGACGAGCAGTACTTC. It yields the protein CASSAYRQGRDEQYF.